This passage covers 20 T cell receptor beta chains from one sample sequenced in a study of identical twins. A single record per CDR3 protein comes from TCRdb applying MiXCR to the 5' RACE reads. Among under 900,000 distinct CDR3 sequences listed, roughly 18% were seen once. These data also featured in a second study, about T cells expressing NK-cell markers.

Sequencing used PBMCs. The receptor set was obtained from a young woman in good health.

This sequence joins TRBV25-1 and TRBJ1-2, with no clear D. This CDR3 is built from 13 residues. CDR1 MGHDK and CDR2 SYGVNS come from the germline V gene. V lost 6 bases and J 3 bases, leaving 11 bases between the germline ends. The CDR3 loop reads CASRASGDYGYTF. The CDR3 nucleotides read TGTGCCAGCAGGGCATCCGGGGACTATGGCTACACCTTC.

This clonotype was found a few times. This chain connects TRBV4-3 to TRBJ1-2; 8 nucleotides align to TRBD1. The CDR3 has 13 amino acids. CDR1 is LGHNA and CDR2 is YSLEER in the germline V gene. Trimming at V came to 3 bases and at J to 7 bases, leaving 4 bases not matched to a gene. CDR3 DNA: TGCGCCAGCAGCCACGGACAGGGTGGTGGCTACACCTTC. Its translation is CASSHGQGGGYTF.

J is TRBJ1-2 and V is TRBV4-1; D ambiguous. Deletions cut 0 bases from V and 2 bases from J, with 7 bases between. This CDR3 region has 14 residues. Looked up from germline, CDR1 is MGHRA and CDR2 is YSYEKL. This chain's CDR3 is CASSQDRTNYGYTF. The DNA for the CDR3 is TGCGCCAGCAGCCAAGACAGGACCAACTATGGCTACACCTTC.

In nucleotides, the CDR3 is TGTGCCAGCAGTTACGATGTTAACTATGGCTACACCTTC. Translated, it gives CASSYDVNYGYTF. The chain recombines TRBV6-5 with TRBJ1-2; D not certain. The CDR3 extends over 13 amino acids. Trimming pared 2 bases from V and 1 base from J, leaving 5 bases between. The V gene's germline CDR1 is MNHEY and CDR2 SVGAGI.

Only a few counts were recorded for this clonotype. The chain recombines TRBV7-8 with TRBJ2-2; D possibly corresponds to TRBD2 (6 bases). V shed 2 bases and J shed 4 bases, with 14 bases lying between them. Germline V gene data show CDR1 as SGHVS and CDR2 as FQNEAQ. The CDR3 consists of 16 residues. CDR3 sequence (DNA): TGTGCCAGCAGCTTACTTTTGGCGGGGAGCACCGGGGAGCTGTTTTTT. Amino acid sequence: CASSLLLAGSTGELFF.

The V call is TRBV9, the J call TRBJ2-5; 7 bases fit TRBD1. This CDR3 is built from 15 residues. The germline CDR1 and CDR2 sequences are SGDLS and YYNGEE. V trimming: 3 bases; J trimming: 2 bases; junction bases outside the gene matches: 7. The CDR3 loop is CASSGEMGQQETQYF. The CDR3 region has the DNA TGTGCCAGCAGCGGAGAGATGGGACAGCAAGAGACCCAGTACTTC.

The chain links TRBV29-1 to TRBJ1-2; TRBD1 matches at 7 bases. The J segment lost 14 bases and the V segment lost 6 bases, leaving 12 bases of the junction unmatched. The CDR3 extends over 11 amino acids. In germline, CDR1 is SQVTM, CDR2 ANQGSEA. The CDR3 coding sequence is TGCAGCGTCCCACGACAGGGAAGTAGGACCTTC. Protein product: CSVPRQGSRTF.

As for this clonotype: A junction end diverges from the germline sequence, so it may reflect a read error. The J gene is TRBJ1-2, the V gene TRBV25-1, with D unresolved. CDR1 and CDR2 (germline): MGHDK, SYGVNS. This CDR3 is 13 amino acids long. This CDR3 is CVSSWAANYGYTF. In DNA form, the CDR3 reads TGTGTCAGCAGTTGGGCAGCTAACTATGGCTACACCTTC.

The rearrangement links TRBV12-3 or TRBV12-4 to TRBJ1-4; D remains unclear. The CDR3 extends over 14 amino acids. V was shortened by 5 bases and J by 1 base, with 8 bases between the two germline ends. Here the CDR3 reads CASSTSRTNEKLFF. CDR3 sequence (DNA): TGTGCCAGCAGTACCTCAAGAACTAATGAAAAACTGTTTTTT.

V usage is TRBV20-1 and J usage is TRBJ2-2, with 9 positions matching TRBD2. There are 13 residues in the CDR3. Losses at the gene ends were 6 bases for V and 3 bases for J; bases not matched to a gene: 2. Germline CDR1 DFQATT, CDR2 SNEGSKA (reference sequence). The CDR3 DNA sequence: TGCAGTGCCGTAGCGGGAGACACCGGGGAGCTGTTTTTT. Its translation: CSAVAGDTGELFF.

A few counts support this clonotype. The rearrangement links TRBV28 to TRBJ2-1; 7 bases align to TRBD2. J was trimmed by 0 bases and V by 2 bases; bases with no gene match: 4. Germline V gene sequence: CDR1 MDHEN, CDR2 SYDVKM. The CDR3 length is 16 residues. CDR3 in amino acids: CASSLRLADSYNEQFF. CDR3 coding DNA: TGTGCCAGCAGTTTAAGGCTAGCGGACTCCTACAATGAGCAGTTCTTC.

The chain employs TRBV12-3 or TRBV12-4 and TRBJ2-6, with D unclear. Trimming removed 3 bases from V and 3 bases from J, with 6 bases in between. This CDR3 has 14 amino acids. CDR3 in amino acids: CASSFAGGANVLTF. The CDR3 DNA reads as TGTGCCAGCAGTTTCGCAGGTGGGGCCAACGTCCTGACTTTC.

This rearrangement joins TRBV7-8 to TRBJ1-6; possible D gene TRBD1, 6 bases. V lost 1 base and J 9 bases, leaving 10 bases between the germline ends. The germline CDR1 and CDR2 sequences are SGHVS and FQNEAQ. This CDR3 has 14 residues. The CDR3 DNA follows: TGTGCCAGCAGCTTAGTAGGGGGTGGTTCACCCCTCCACTTT. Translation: CASSLVGGGSPLHF.

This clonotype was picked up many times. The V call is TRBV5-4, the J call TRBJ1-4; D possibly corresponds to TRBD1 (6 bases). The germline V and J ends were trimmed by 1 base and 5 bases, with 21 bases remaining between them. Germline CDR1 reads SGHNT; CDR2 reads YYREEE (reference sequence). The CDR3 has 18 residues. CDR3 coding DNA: TGTGCCAGCAGCTTGAGGAGCATGGCGGGACATCAAAATGAAAAACTGTTTTTT. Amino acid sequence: CASSLRSMAGHQNEKLFF.

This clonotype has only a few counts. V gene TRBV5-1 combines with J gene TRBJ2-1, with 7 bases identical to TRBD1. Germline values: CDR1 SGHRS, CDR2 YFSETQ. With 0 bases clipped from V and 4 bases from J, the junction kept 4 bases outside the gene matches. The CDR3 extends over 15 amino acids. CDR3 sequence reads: CASSLEGQTYNEQFF. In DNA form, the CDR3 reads TGCGCCAGCAGCTTGGAGGGACAGACTTACAATGAGCAGTTCTTC.

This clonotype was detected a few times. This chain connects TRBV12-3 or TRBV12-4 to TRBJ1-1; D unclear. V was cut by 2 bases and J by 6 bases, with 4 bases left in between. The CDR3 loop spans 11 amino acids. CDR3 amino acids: CASSLNAEAFF. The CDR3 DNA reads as TGTGCCAGCAGTTTAAACGCTGAAGCTTTCTTT.

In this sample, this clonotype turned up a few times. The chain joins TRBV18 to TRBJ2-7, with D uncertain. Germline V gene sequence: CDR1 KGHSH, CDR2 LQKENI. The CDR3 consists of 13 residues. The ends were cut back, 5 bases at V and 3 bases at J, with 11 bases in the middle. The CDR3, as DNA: TGTGCCAGCTCATCCTACAAGGGCTACGAGCAGTACTTC. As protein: CASSSYKGYEQYF.

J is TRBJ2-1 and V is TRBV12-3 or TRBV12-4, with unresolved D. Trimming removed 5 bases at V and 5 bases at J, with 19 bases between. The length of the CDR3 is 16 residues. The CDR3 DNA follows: TGTGCCAGCAGTCCCCCCGTTAGGCATTCCAACAATGAGCAGTTCTTC. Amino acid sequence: CASSPPVRHSNNEQFF.

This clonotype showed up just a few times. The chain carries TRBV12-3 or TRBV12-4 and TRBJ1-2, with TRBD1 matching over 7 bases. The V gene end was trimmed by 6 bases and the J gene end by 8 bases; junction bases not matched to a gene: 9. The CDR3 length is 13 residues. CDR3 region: CASSPTGRRGYTF. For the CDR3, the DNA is TGTGCCAGCAGCCCGACAGGGAGGAGAGGCTACACCTTC.

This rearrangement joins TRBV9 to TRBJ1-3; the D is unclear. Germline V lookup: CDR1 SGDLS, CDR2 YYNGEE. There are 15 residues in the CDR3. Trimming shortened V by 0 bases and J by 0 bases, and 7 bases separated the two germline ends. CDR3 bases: TGTGCCAGCAGCGTAGATGAAGACTCTGGAAACACCATATATTTT. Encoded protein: CASSVDEDSGNTIYF.